A single sample gave rise to the 14 T cell receptor beta chains below, sequenced in a study of CD8+CD57+ T cells in acquired aplastic anemia. Individuals selected for sequencing had exhibited CD8+CD57+ cell expansion on flow cytometry. Genomic DNA acted as the template from which TCR beta VDJ combination and CDR3 sequence profiling were carried out. MiXCR was run by TCRdb on the reads, yielding one entry per CDR3 protein. Here the sample spans roughly 280,000 distinct CDR3 sequences, around three fifths being singletons. Sequenced material: sorted CD4+, CD8+, or CD8+CD57+ T cells (not recorded which) from PBMCs. The receptors originated from a human donor with aplastic anemia.

The chain is built from TRBV20-1 and TRBJ2-2; 12 nucleotides line up with TRBD2. Looked up from germline, CDR1 is DFQATT and CDR2 is SNEGSKA (reference sequence). The CDR3 runs to 16 residues. J gave up 0 bases and V 3 bases, and 2 bases lay outside the gene matches. As DNA, the CDR3 is TGCAGTGCTAGGGCTAGCGGGAGGGCGAACACCGGGGAGCTGTTTTTT. This codes for CSARASGRANTGELFF.

There are a few counts of this clonotype. The gene calls are TRBV7-8 and TRBJ2-7, with 10 positions matching TRBD2. The CDR3 contains 13 residues. Germline trimming cut 5 bases from V and 3 bases from J; bases unmatched to any gene: 1. Per the germline V gene, CDR1 is SGHVS and CDR2 is FQNEAQ. CDR3 sequence: CASSRLAGYEQYF. The CDR3 DNA reads as TGTGCCAGCAGCCGACTAGCGGGCTACGAGCAGTACTTC.

V usage is TRBV5-4 and J usage is TRBJ1-6; D is perhaps TRBD1 (5 bases). The V end was cut by 4 bases, the J end by 9 bases, with 17 bases between. CDR1 is SGHNT, CDR2 YYREEE, per germline (reference sequence). The CDR3 totals 15 residues. The CDR3 DNA follows: TGTGCCAGCAGCGGGGGGGGGGATCGTGTTTCACCCCTCCACTTT. As protein: CASSGGGDRVSPLHF. The variable domain in full, completed from reference TRBV5-4 and TRBJ1-6, reads ETGVTQSPTHLIKTRGQQVTLRCSSQSGHNTVSWYQQALGQGPQFIFQYYREEENGRGNFPPRFSGLQFPNYSSELNVNALELDDSALYLCASSGGGDRVSPLHFGNGTRLTVT.

CDR3 loop: CASSIIGDSPLHF. DNA for the CDR3: TGTGCCAGTAGTATAATAGGAGATTCACCCCTCCACTTT. V and J are TRBV19 and TRBJ1-6; D remains ambiguous. The CDR3 runs to 13 residues. V was cut by 2 bases and J by 8 bases, with 7 bases left in between. Germline-derived CDR1 and CDR2 are LNHDA and SQIVND (reference sequence).

The V and J genes are TRBV7-8 and TRBJ2-3; perhaps TRBD2 as D (7 bases). The CDR3 is 15 amino acids. CDR1 and CDR2 from the germline V gene are SGHVS and FQNEAQ. The V gene lost 1 base and the J gene lost 5 bases, with 13 bases spanning the gap. The CDR3 nucleotides are TGTGCCAGCAGCTTAGGGGAGGGGGGGCAAGATACGCAGTATTTT. Amino acid sequence: CASSLGEGGQDTQYF. Variable domain in full (rest from reference TRBV7-8 and TRBJ2-3): GAGVSQSPRYKVAKRGQDVALRCDPISGHVSLFWYQQALGQGPEFLTYFQNEAQLDKSGLPSDRFFAERPEGSVSTLKIQRTQQEDSAVYLCASSLGEGGQDTQYFGPGTRLTVL.

This clonotype was picked up many times. The gene calls are TRBV5-1 and TRBJ2-3; TRBD2 matches 9 bases. V shed 6 bases, J shed 0 bases, and the junction held 8 bases outside the gene matches. The germline V gene has CDR1 SGHRS and CDR2 YFSETQ. The CDR3 contains 16 residues. CDR3 DNA sequence: TGCGCCAGCACCGGGACGCGGGGGGGGAGCACAGATACGCAGTATTTT. This encodes CASTGTRGGSTDTQYF.

This clonotype showed up many times. J is TRBJ2-7 and V is TRBV7-9, with D maybe TRBD1 (5 bases). Germline-derived CDR1 and CDR2 are SEHNR and FQNEAQ (reference sequence). Trimming removed 5 bases at V and 3 bases at J, with 11 bases between. The CDR3 consists of 13 residues. Here the CDR3 reads CASSQDNRYEQYF. The CDR3, as DNA: TGTGCCAGCAGCCAGGACAACCGCTACGAGCAGTACTTC.

This clonotype appeared many times. The V gene is TRBV3-1, the J gene TRBJ2-7; no definite D call. There are 14 residues in the CDR3. Trimming pared 0 bases from V and 3 bases from J, leaving 9 bases between. Germline CDR1 LGHDT, CDR2 YNNKEL (reference sequence). The CDR3 loop is CASSQDGSLYEQYF. The CDR3 nucleotides are TGTGCCAGCAGCCAAGATGGAAGCCTCTACGAGCAGTACTTC.

Of note for this clonotype: Its ends do not fully match the called genes, so a read error is possible. The chain recombines TRBV15 with TRBJ1-2; D gene unclear. Germline CDR1 and CDR2: LNHNV and YYDKDF (reference sequence). The CDR3 contains 15 residues. CDR3 coding DNA: TGTGCCACCGGCAGAGCACCCCAGTGGAACTATGGCTACACCTTC. This gives the protein CATGRAPQWNYGYTF. Using reference TRBV15 and TRBJ1-2 for the parts outside the CDR3, the full variable domain is DAMVIQNPRYQVTQFGKPVTLSCSQTLNHNVMYWYQQKSSQAPKLLFHYYDKDFNNEADTPDNFQSRRPNTSFCFLDIRSPGLGDTAMYLCATGRAPQWNYGYTFGSGTRLTVV.

The V gene is TRBV7-1, the J gene TRBJ2-1; tentatively, D is TRBD1 (6 bases). TRBV7-1 is annotated as an ORF whose role is uncertain. The CDR3 runs to 15 residues. V lost 3 bases to trimming and J lost 0 bases, with 9 bases between them. DNA of the CDR3: TGTGCCAGCAGCTCGACAGGTGTCTCCTACAATGAGCAGTTCTTC. It translates to CASSSTGVSYNEQFF.

CDR3 DNA: TGCAGTGCTAGACTAGCGGATGCGTTGAGCGGCGAGCAGTACTTC. Translating gives CSARLADALSGEQYF. This rearrangement joins TRBV20-1 to TRBJ2-7; 7 bases fit TRBD2. The germline V gene has CDR1 DFQATT and CDR2 SNEGSKA (reference sequence). This CDR3 is 15 amino acids long. The V and J ends lost 2 bases and 6 bases, in that order; junction bases with no gene match: 13.

This clonotype showed up many times. The V and J genes are TRBV5-1 and TRBJ2-1; possible D gene TRBD2, 7 bases. Germline V gene data show CDR1 as SGHRS and CDR2 as YFSETQ. The CDR3 covers 15 residues. The ends were cut back, 0 bases at V and 9 bases at J, with 16 bases in the middle. CDR3 nucleotide sequence: TGCGCCAGCAGCTTGGGTGGGGGGGCCGTCCTTGAGCAGTTCTTC. Residues: CASSLGGGAVLEQFF.

The genes are TRBV20-1 and TRBJ1-2, with D perhaps TRBD1 (5 bases). V lost 3 bases, J lost 3 bases, and 20 bases lay in between. Germline V CDR1 and CDR2: DFQATT, SNEGSKA (reference sequence). The CDR3 has 16 residues. In DNA form, the CDR3 reads TGCAGTGCTAGTGACCCCCAGGGAGGGTGGGACTATGGCTACACCTTC. Protein sequence: CSASDPQGGWDYGYTF.

This clonotype was observed a handful of times. The chain employs TRBV7-9 and TRBJ2-7; 10 bases are shared with TRBD1. The CDR3 spans 15 residues. Trimming took 4 bases from V and 3 from J; bases not matched to a gene: 6. Germline CDR1 reads SEHNR; CDR2 reads FQNEAQ (reference sequence). The CDR3 region is CASSSTGTGVYEQYF. The DNA of the CDR3 is TGTGCCAGCAGCTCGACCGGGACAGGGGTCTACGAGCAGTACTTC.